This T cell receptor beta chain derives from a study of cytomegalovirus exposure and HLA in healthy donors. Germline CDR1 reads SGHRS; CDR2 reads YFSETQ. V dropped 2 bases and J dropped 4 bases, with 14 bases sitting between them. The CDR3 is 15 amino acids. The PCR employed 60 Vbeta primers together with 13 Jbeta primers. Assay used: immunoSEQ multiplex PCR; TCRdb lists only in-frame clones, some missing. The sample lists 100,000 to 150,000 clones; over 60% were seen once. The sample consisted of PBMCs. This receptor was taken from a female donor in good health and CMV-seronegative. The chain has TRBV5-1 and TRBJ2-3, with a possible D match to TRBD2 (5 bases). CDR3 DNA: TGCGCCAGCAGCTTAGGGCTAGCCCGGGCAGATACGCAGTATTTT. This gives the protein CASSLGLARADTQYF.